The 9 T cell receptor beta chains presented below share a single source sample, sequenced in a study of OX40 agonist ivuxolimab in advanced cancers. Some clones are missing from TCRdb's copy, which holds only in-frame ones; the method was immunoSEQ multiplex PCR. The table lists over 150,000 clones, 90% to 95% of them singletons. Sequenced material: CD4+ or CD8+ T cells sorted from blood, taken in a trial of the OX40 agonist ivuxolimab. The origin of the receptors is an adult with an advanced solid tumor such as melanoma, head and neck, liver or kidney cancer.

This clone has more than one count but fewer than ten. The gene calls are TRBV5-1 and TRBJ1-1; a possible D gene is TRBD1 (6 bases). V lost 2 bases to trimming and J lost 6 bases, with 17 bases between them. CDR1 and CDR2 (germline): SGHRS, YFSETQ. CDR3 length: 15 amino acids. CDR3 loop: CASSFSPGHNPEAFF. Written as DNA, the CDR3 is TGCGCCAGCAGCTTCTCCCCGGGACACAACCCTGAAGCTTTCTTT.

This clone was counted once. The CDR3 DNA sequence: TGTGCCAGCCGGGGGCCTATACAGGGGGCAACAGATACGCAGTATTTT. Its translation is CASRGPIQGATDTQYF. The chain couples TRBV6-4 to TRBJ2-3; 9 bases match TRBD1. The CDR3 is 16 amino acids. V lost 8 bases and J lost 3; bases outside the gene matches: 12. From germline, CDR1 is MRHNA and CDR2 SNTAGT.

This rearrangement joins TRBV28 to TRBJ1-2; no firm D call. Germline V CDR1 and CDR2: MDHEN, SYDVKM. The CDR3 length is 12 residues. The V end lost 3 bases, the J end lost 7 bases, and 9 bases lay between the germline ends. CDR3 sequence (DNA): TGTGCCAGCAGTTTTAAAGGGTCTGGCTACACCTTC. It codes for CASSFKGSGYTF.

The chain employs TRBV21-1 and TRBJ2-3; TRBD1 reflects the table's D call only, with no check against the DNA. TRBV21-1 is classified as a pseudogene. The CDR3 runs to 24 residues. The CDR3 reads CASSKERGIQGAASESPDTDTQYF. Here the CDR3 DNA reads TGTGCCAGCAGCAAAGAAAGAGGGATACAGGGGGCGGCTAGCGAGTCGCCCGACACAGATACGCAGTATTTT.

The CDR3 spells CASSLVGGYEQFF. The CDR3 DNA is TGTGCCAGCAGCTTGGTGGGGGGGTATGAGCAGTTCTTC. The V gene is TRBV5-6, the J gene TRBJ2-1; the match to TRBD2 covers 7 bases. Germline V gene data show CDR1 as SGHDT and CDR2 as YYEEEE. Germline trimming cut 0 bases from V and 8 bases from J; bases unmatched to any gene: 2. The CDR3 spans 13 residues. Full variable domain (remainder filled in from reference TRBV5-6 and TRBJ2-1): DAGVTQSPTHLIKTRGQQVTLRCSPKSGHDTVSWYQQALGQGPQFIFQYYEEEERQRGNFPDRFSGHQFPNYSSELNVNALLLGDSALYLCASSLVGGYEQFFGPGTRLTVL.

The rearrangement joins TRBV9 to TRBJ1-2, with a possible D match to TRBD1 (6 bases). The germline gives CDR1 SGDLS, CDR2 YYNGEE. With 3 bases removed from V and 8 bases from J, the gap between germline ends came to 14 bases. CDR3 length: 13 amino acids. The CDR3 sequence is CASSALGAGGYTF. CDR3 DNA sequence: TGTGCCAGCAGCGCCCTGGGGGCCGGCGGCTACACCTTC.

The rearrangement links TRBV27 to TRBJ1-1; D is unresolved. V was cut by 3 bases and J by 4 bases, with 6 bases left in between. This CDR3 is 12 amino acids long. Germline V gene lookup returns CDR1 MNHEY and CDR2 SMNVEV (reference sequence). The CDR3 DNA sequence: TGTGCCAGCAGTTTCTTGGGCACTGAAGCTTTCTTT. Translated: CASSFLGTEAFF.

The chain is built from TRBV7-2 and TRBJ2-1; possibly TRBD2 for D (6 bases). The germline V gene has CDR1 SGHTA and CDR2 FQGNSA. V was shortened by 4 bases and J by 3 bases, with 10 bases between the two germline ends. There are 14 residues in the CDR3. The CDR3 reads CASSSAGSYNEQFF. Here the CDR3 DNA reads TGTGCCAGCAGCTCTGCCGGGAGCTACAATGAGCAGTTCTTC.

This rearrangement joins TRBV21-1 to TRBJ1-1. TRBV21-1 is a pseudogene locus. The CDR3 is made up of 13 amino acids. The CDR3, as DNA: TGTGCCAGCCTTACCTCGACTCACACTGAAGCTTTCTTT. This codes for CASLTSTHTEAFF.